This entry describes one T cell receptor beta chain. Naive CD8 cells were CD45RO-negative, positively selected for CCR7, excluding terminally differentiated effector memory CD45RA+ cells. The sample originates from a study of shared clonotypes between healthy human individuals. Assay used: immunoSEQ multiplex PCR; TCRdb lists only in-frame clones, some missing. This table has around 2.1 million clones, approximately 94% appearing once. The sequencing input was naive CD8+ T cells from PBMCs. This TCR was recovered from a man aged 18 to 35 in good health. Some clones in this sample may be carry-over from other donors' samples.

CDR3 nucleotide sequence: TGTGCCAGCAGGAGTCCGGTTTGGGAGACCCAGTACTTC. Translated: CASRSPVWETQYF. This sequence joins TRBV25-1 and TRBJ2-5, with D hard to call. CDR3 length equals 13 residues. Germline values: CDR1 MGHDK, CDR2 SYGVNS. V lost 6 bases to trimming and J lost 5 bases, with 13 bases between them.